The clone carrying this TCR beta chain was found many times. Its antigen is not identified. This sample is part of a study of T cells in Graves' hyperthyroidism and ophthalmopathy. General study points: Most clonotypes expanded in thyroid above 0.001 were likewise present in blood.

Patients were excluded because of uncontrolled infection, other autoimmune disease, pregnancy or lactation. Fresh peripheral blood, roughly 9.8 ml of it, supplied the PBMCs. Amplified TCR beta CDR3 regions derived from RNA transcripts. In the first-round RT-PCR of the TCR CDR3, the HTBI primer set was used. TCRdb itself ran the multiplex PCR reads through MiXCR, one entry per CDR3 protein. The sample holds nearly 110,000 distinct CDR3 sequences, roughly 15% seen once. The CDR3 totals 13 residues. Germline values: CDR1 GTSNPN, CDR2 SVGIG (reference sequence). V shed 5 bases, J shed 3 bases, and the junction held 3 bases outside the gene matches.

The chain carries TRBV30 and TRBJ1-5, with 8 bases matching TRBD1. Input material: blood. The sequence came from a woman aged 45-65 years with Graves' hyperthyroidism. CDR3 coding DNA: TGTGCCTGGGACAGGGGATTCAATCAGCCCCAGCATTTT. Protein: CAWDRGFNQPQHF.